This TCR beta chain was observed in a study of T cell responses to AZD1222 COVID-19 vaccine. Trimming took 7 bases from V and 3 from J; bases not matched to a gene: 4. Germline V gives CDR1 MNHEY, CDR2 SVGAGI. This CDR3 region has 13 residues. Profiling relied on immunoSEQ multiplex PCR, and the TCRdb table lists in-frame clones only, not all of them. Among 80,000 to 100,000 clones, approximately 89% were seen once, and the ten largest hold over 2.5%. A note on this clone: What it binds is unknown.

Study conclusions and caveats: Spike-specific TCR breadth and depth were elevated following two AZD1222 doses. Close to half of all spike-specific TCRs reportedly target regions of the variants that are unmutated.

This clonotype originated in an adult in good health. V is TRBV6-5 and J is TRBJ2-7; 9 nucleotides align to TRBD1. The sequencing here drew on peripheral blood, taken on day 0 of MenACWY control vaccination. Written as DNA, the CDR3 is TGTGCCAGCAACCGGGACAGGGACTACGAGCAGTACTTC. This codes for CASNRDRDYEQYF.